A single sample is the source of the 21 T cell receptor beta chains below, sequenced in a study of metastatic and nonmetastatic thyroid tumors. All patients were untreated before thyroid surgery. MiXCR re-clonotyped the PCR reads for TCRdb. This sample has around 26,000 clones, with around 3.9% found just once. Sequenced input: blood. These receptors were collected from a male donor with papillary thyroid cancer or a benign thyroid nodule (not recorded which). Some clones in this sample may be carry-over from other donors' samples.

This clone was detected ten times or more. The chain is built from TRBV9 and TRBJ1-4, with 9 bases fitting TRBD1. The V gene's germline CDR1 is SGDLS and CDR2 YYNGEE. The CDR3 contains 15 residues. With 3 bases clipped from V and 8 bases from J, the junction kept 8 bases outside the gene matches. The CDR3: CASSGGGTGSEKLFF. The CDR3 DNA reads TGTGCCAGCAGCGGGGGGGGGACAGGGTCGGAAAAACTGTTTTTT.

This clone was seen at least ten times. The rearrangement links TRBV24-1 to TRBJ1-2; tentative D call: TRBD1 (5 bases). Germline V gene sequence: CDR1 KGHDR, CDR2 SFDVKD. V lost 2 bases and J 4 bases, leaving 16 bases between the germline ends. There are 16 residues in the CDR3. CDR3 bases: TGTGCCACCAGTGATTCGGGTGCAGGGACGGCCTATGGCTACACCTTC. It encodes CATSDSGAGTAYGYTF.

The sample holds many counts of this clone. The J gene is TRBJ2-5, the V gene TRBV5-4; 10 nucleotides line up with TRBD2. Per the germline V gene, CDR1 is SGHNT and CDR2 is YYREEE (reference sequence). The CDR3 totals 14 residues. Germline trimming cut 6 bases from V and 4 bases from J; bases unmatched to any gene: 6. CDR3 sequence reads: CASNIRLAGETQYF. The CDR3 bases are TGTGCCAGCAACATCAGACTAGCGGGAGAGACCCAGTACTTC.

This chain uses TRBV6-2 or TRBV6-3 with TRBJ1-1, with D unclear. The V gene's germline CDR1 is MNHEY and CDR2 SVGEGT. The V gene lost 8 bases and the J gene lost 3 bases, with 16 bases spanning the gap. The CDR3 contains 14 residues. In DNA, the CDR3 is TGTGCCAGCTATTCTGTCTCAAGCTACACTGAAGCTTTCTTT. Translated: CASYSVSSYTEAFF.

This clone was found many times. The chain combines TRBV5-1 with TRBJ2-1, with D unresolved. V lost 4 bases and J 2 bases, leaving 10 bases between the germline ends. The CDR3 runs to 14 residues. Germline CDR1 is SGHRS and CDR2 is YFSETQ. Here the CDR3 reads CASSDDATYNEQFF. Written as DNA, the CDR3 is TGCGCCAGCAGCGATGACGCAACCTACAATGAGCAGTTCTTC.

The V and J genes are TRBV6-1 and TRBJ2-7; 7 nucleotides line up with TRBD2. This CDR3 spans 15 amino acids. CDR1 MNHNS and CDR2 SASEGT come from the germline V gene. With V trimmed by 2 bases and J by 4 bases, 8 bases remained unmatched. CDR3 bases: TGTGCCAGCAGTGAATGGGCTAGCGGACCTTACGAGCAGTACTTC. This translates into CASSEWASGPYEQYF.

The chain links TRBV20-1 to TRBJ2-7, with 9 bases matching TRBD2. The germline V gene encodes CDR1 DFQATT and CDR2 SNEGSKA (reference sequence). The CDR3 has 16 residues. J lost 1 base, V lost 6 bases, and 13 bases had no gene match. The CDR3 protein is CSAYGLAGTLSYEQYF. The CDR3 DNA reads TGCAGTGCCTACGGGCTAGCGGGGACGCTATCCTACGAGCAGTACTTC.

This clone was recorded many times. The V gene is TRBV15, the J gene TRBJ2-7, with 13 bases that match TRBD2. The CDR3 extends over 15 amino acids. V lost 1 base, J lost 7 bases, and 4 bases stayed unmatched. Per germline, CDR1 LNHNV and CDR2 YYDKDF (reference sequence). The CDR3 nucleotides read TGTGCCACCAGCAGAGGGACTAGCGGGAGTGAAGAGCAGTACTTC. Residues: CATSRGTSGSEEQYF.

V gene TRBV7-3 combines with J gene TRBJ2-6; weak D call: TRBD2 (5 bases). Looked up from germline, CDR1 is SGHTA and CDR2 is FQGTGA. Trimming shortened V by 9 bases and J by 4 bases, and 10 bases separated the two germline ends. There are 13 residues in the CDR3. The CDR3 is CARGSAGANVLTF. The CDR3 DNA reads as TGTGCCAGAGGGAGTGCCGGGGCCAACGTCCTGACTTTC.

The table lists this clone with a few counts. This chain links TRBV15 with TRBJ2-7; 12 bases align to TRBD1. There are 15 residues in the CDR3. With 4 bases clipped from V and 4 bases from J, the junction kept 5 bases outside the gene matches. Germline V gene lookup returns CDR1 LNHNV and CDR2 YYDKDF (reference sequence). The CDR3 region is CATSNRDRGQYEQYF. DNA for the CDR3: TGTGCCACCAGCAACCGGGACAGGGGGCAGTACGAGCAGTACTTC.

With regard to this clone: The junction and the germline gene differ at one end; a read error may be behind it. This rearrangement joins TRBV11-2 to TRBJ2-7, with a possible D match to TRBD2 (6 bases). Germline V gives CDR1 SGHAT, CDR2 FQNNGV. There are 14 residues in the CDR3. The CDR3 reads CASSLERASYEQYF. The CDR3 DNA reads as TGTGCCAGCAGCCTAGAGCGGGCGTCCTACGAGCAGTACTTC.

This clone was counted between two and nine times. In nucleotides, the CDR3 is TGTGCCAGCCTTCTGACGGGGGGGTACAATGAGCAGTTCTTC. Residues: CASLLTGGYNEQFF. The chain joins TRBV28 to TRBJ2-1; TRBD2 agrees at 8 bases. With 8 bases clipped from V and 4 bases from J, the junction kept 7 bases outside the gene matches. Germline V CDR1 and CDR2: MDHEN, SYDVKM. The CDR3 sequence is 14 residues long.

This clone turned up a few times. The chain joins TRBV6-1 to TRBJ1-2; a weak D match, TRBD1 (5 bases). The germline V and J ends were trimmed by 8 bases and 4 bases, with 17 bases remaining between them. Germline values: CDR1 MNHNS, CDR2 SASEGT. This CDR3 comprises 14 residues. This CDR3 reads CASRVGTSSYGYTF. The CDR3 DNA follows: TGTGCCAGCCGTGTGGGGACCTCTTCCTATGGCTACACCTTC.

This clone was observed many times. The J gene is TRBJ2-7, the V gene TRBV7-2, with D perhaps TRBD1 or TRBD2 (6 bases each). CDR3 length equals 15 residues. The V gene's germline CDR1 is SGHTA and CDR2 FQGNSA. Deletions cut 1 base from V and 3 bases from J, with 13 bases between. The CDR3 coding sequence is TGTGCCAGCAGCTTAGGAGACGGAGGGGGCTACGAGCAGTACTTC. Protein product: CASSLGDGGGYEQYF.

This clone turned up a few times. The chain couples TRBV27 to TRBJ2-6; a possible D gene is TRBD1 (5 bases). The germline V and J ends were trimmed by 3 bases and 11 bases, with 29 bases remaining between them. The CDR3 covers 19 residues. The V gene's germline CDR1 is MNHEY and CDR2 SMNVEV (reference sequence). CDR3 bases: TGTGCCAGCAGTTTTGGCTCCTCACAGGTGAAACTCTTGGGCCACGTCCTGACTTTC. Translated, it gives CASSFGSSQVKLLGHVLTF.

This clone was detected a few times. V is TRBV24-1 and J is TRBJ1-2, with a tentative D call TRBD1 (5 bases). The CDR3 extends over 14 amino acids. Germline V gene sequence: CDR1 KGHDR, CDR2 SFDVKD. Trimming shortened V by 1 base and J by 5 bases, and 10 bases separated the two germline ends. The DNA of the CDR3 is TGTGCCACCAGTGATTTCGGCAGGGTGTATGGCTACACCTTC. Encoded protein: CATSDFGRVYGYTF.

This clone occurred many times. A read error may be the cause here, since a much bigger clone is one base away. Because the CDR3 is missing its conserved closing phenylalanine or tryptophan, this is likely a read error. The rearrangement links TRBV14 to TRBJ2-1, with 9 positions matching TRBD2. Germline-derived CDR1 and CDR2 are SGHDN and FVKESK. This CDR3 is 15 amino acids long. Trimming at V came to 1 base and at J to 8 bases, leaving 6 bases not matched to a gene. DNA of the CDR3: TGTGCCAGCAGCCAAGGTAGCGGGAGTTACTATGAGCAGTTCCTC. Residues: CASSQGSGSYYEQFL.

This clone turned up a few times. J is TRBJ2-1 and V is TRBV7-2; possible D gene TRBD2, 6 bases. This CDR3 has 14 amino acids. Germline CDR1 is SGHTA and CDR2 is FQGNSA. V was clipped by 6 bases and J by 4 bases, with 13 bases between them. This CDR3 is CASRRKGGYNEQFF. The CDR3 DNA is TGTGCCAGCAGACGAAAGGGAGGATACAATGAGCAGTTCTTC.

V is TRBV3-1 and J is TRBJ2-7; 13 bases are a match to TRBD2. This CDR3 has 16 residues. With V trimmed by 1 base and J by 5 bases, 5 bases remained unmatched. Germline CDR1 is LGHDT and CDR2 is YNNKEL (reference sequence). The CDR3 nucleotides read TGTGCCAGCAGCCAAGGGACTAGCGGGAGTCCAGACGAGCAGTACTTC. This sequence encodes CASSQGTSGSPDEQYF.

The chain employs TRBV5-1 and TRBJ2-2, with 8 nucleotides matching TRBD1. The CDR3 loop spans 17 amino acids. V dropped 2 bases and J dropped 5; count of bases not matched to a gene: 11. Germline values: CDR1 SGHRS, CDR2 YFSETQ. The CDR3 DNA sequence: TGCGCCAGCAGCTTATGGACGACAGGGGTAGGGACCGGGGAGCTGTTTTTT. This gives the protein CASSLWTTGVGTGELFF. The full variable domain, in which reference TRBV5-1 and TRBJ2-2 provide the parts outside the CDR3, is KAGVTQTPRYLIKTRGQQVTLSCSPISGHRSVSWYQQTPGQGLQFLFEYFSETQRNKGNFPGRFSGRQFSNSRSEMNVSTLELGDSALYLCASSLWTTGVGTGELFFGEGSRLTVL.

This clone was recorded many times. The chain couples TRBV20-1 to TRBJ2-4; tentatively, D is TRBD1 or TRBD2 (6 bases each). Germline assignment: CDR1 DFQATT and CDR2 SNEGSKA (reference sequence). The CDR3 length is 14 residues. The V gene lost 3 bases and the J gene lost 5 bases, with 14 bases spanning the gap. The CDR3 is CSASRGPGQNIQYF. CDR3 nucleotide sequence: TGCAGTGCTAGCCGGGGGCCCGGGCAAAACATTCAGTACTTC.